The present TCR beta chain was sequenced within a study of cytomegalovirus exposure and HLA in healthy donors listed by TCRdb under 2017. For the wider study: In an earlier analysis of roughly 500 of the donors, 250 to 300 Gb of sequence data and about 110 million unique TCR beta sequences from 180 million or so T cells were reported. About 310 gigabases of sequencing data and tens of millions of unique TCR sequences were included in an early release covering 500 to 750 HLA-typed donors. Of the roughly 400 genotyped donors, roughly 80% fell in the genetic ancestry cluster associated with self-reported Caucasian donors. The study aimed to test whether signatures of past pathogen exposure could be identified by cataloging public T cell receptors. The T cell repertoires of about 700 subjects were profiled by immunosequencing and related to cytomegalovirus serostatus. In addition to the first cohort of 666 subjects, a separate validation cohort of about 120 different subjects was used. High-throughput TCR immunosequencing, statistical association of individual TCRs with disease status, and machine learning were combined to predict cytomegalovirus infection status. A later analysis re-examined previously published TCR beta repertoires from around 670 donors and added high-resolution HLA genotyping to investigate patterns of TCR occurrence. The later analysis used no new phenotypic data to find candidate immune exposures, relying instead on TCR beta sequences and their occurrence across donors. In an earlier analysis of around 540 of the donors, high-throughput TCR beta sequencing was used to judge whether each TCR beta V gene segment behaved as functional or pseudogenic. Donor age, sex, ethnicity and CMV serostatus were compiled together with the repertoire data. A later genetic analysis used genome-wide SNP genotypes for about 65% of the 666 donors, treating that subset as a discovery cohort. Every discovery cohort repertoire had been produced on one sequencing platform. HLA typing covered class I and class II loci at four-digit resolution. The number of typed donors differed by locus: roughly 620-640 for A, B, C, DRB1 and DQB1; approximately 520 for DQA1; roughly 600 for DPA1; and around 450 for DPB1. Roughly five DR-DQ haplotypes were treated as single units for association and clustering because of strong linkage in the cohort. Among about 370 genotyped donors of the cohort, an average of roughly 230,000 unique TCR beta nucleotide sequences was sequenced per donor, of which roughly 18% were non-productive. Results and caveats for the whole study, not just this receptor: In a later analysis, several top co-occurrence clusters were reported to appear linked to parvovirus B19, influenza, CMV and Epstein-Barr virus. An earlier analysis of around 500 of the donors showed that most TCR beta V segments appeared in productive rearrangements either about 87% or about 30% of the time, which broadly matched IMGT annotations. Compared with the roughly 700-donor mean, donors in an Asian-associated ancestry cluster had fewer N-insertions in productive TCRs, according to a later genetic analysis. Most TCR sequences were seen in very few donors, while some public TCRs were found in many individuals. Because HLA typing was unavailable for some donors at each locus, only the typed subset was used in association tests. A cluster of highly shared sequence variants was judged likely to be a technical artifact of the sequencing pipeline. Because counts were too low, seventeen rarely observed V segments, including chromosome 9 orphons, were left out of the earlier analysis of approximately 580 of the donors. A further reported finding was that TCR beta sequences accurately predicted the HLA-A and HLA-B alleles for most subjects in the first cohort. In a later analysis, most CMV-associated TCR beta chains were found to appear HLA-restricted, with HLA associations seemingly driven largely by CMV exposure. Sequencing depth was assumed to be roughly uniform across donors in the presence/absence analyses, though that assumption may not hold. In a later analysis, the rate of TCR association differed among HLA loci, with DRB1 alleles having the most associated TCRs and HLA-C alleles having the fewest. When HLA alleles, especially DR and DQ, strongly co-occurred, TCR associations were difficult to assign to individual alleles. Correlated functional status among segregating V segments might be attributable to linkage disequilibrium, but an unknown experimental factor could not be ruled out. In a later analysis, HLA-associated TCR beta chains showed more clonal expansion and lower generation probabilities than non-associated chains that were equally common. In the study, roughly 160 TCR beta chains were listed as associated with cytomegalovirus. Some IMGT-functional V segments, including TRBV6-2 and TRBV6-3, could not be told apart with the 87-base-pair reads, so those segments were excluded. Cytomegalovirus status was reported to be diagnosed by the classifier with high specificity and sensitivity in both the original and validation cohorts. In vitro tests confirmed that three of the cytomegalovirus-associated TCR beta chains recognize cytomegalovirus antigens. An association between a missense DCLRE1C variant and V-gene and J-gene trimming of TCR beta chains was found in a later genetic analysis and replicated in an independent cohort. In a later analysis, about 16,000 TCR beta sequences were associated with specific HLA alleles at a false discovery rate of 0.05. The authors suggested that the approach could potentially be generalized to other disease states and immunological phenotypes. For the cohort, immune exposure information was limited to CMV serostatus. In this cohort, only TCR beta chains were sequenced, and detectable features were limited by the absence of alpha or paired-chain data.

The cohort consisted of 600 to 750 healthy bone marrow donors. All cohort members were sampled while nominally healthy, although unrecorded immune exposures were likely present. The donor was CMV seropositive and belonged to the group of about 290 seropositive cohort members. Each donor provided a peripheral blood sample, and peripheral blood mononuclear cells were used for TCR beta sequencing. The Qiagen DNeasy Blood Extraction Kit was used to extract genomic DNA from the blood cell samples. With respect to this clone: The specificity of this receptor is unknown. No qualities accompany the bases; no much larger clone lies one base away.

Library method: the immunoSEQ multiplex PCR assay. For the multiplex PCR, a mixture combining 60 forward primers for TCR Vbeta segments and 13 reverse primers for TCR Jbeta segments was used. A multiplex PCR assay on genomic DNA amplified the CDR3 region of rearranged TCR beta genes. On the Illumina HiSeq System, the amplified TCR beta libraries were sequenced as 87-base-pair reads. The authors' pipeline ran thus. Across the 500 to 750 repertoires, a later analysis counted around 80 million unique TCR beta chains, roughly 11 million of which were shared by at least two donors. To remove PCR and sequencing errors, raw reads were error-corrected and collapsed into unique sequences using a nearest-neighbor algorithm that merged closely related sequences. V, D and J gene segments were assigned by aligning CDR3 sequences to IMGT reference sequences. For a sequence to be retained, a match of at least six nucleotides was required to both a V gene segment and a J gene segment. Rearrangements were called productive when the CDR3 lacked stop codons and stayed in frame with V and J; all others were non-productive. CDR3 was defined according to IMGT convention as the region running from the second conserved V-encoded cysteine to the conserved J-encoded phenylalanine. The earlier analysis of 500 to 650 of the donors excluded any sequence lacking an unambiguous match to a single V gene segment. In an earlier analysis of several hundred of the donors, V segments were called functional above 56.7% productive rearrangements and were called segregating when the between-donor standard deviation exceeded 5%. To diagnose cytomegalovirus status from the catalog of TCR beta chain sequences, a statistical classification framework was built. A later analysis assigned V and J genes by comparing TCR nucleotide sequences with IMGT/GENE-DB human TR gene sequences. In a later analysis, CDR3 sequences and most-parsimonious VDJ recombination scenarios were assigned using the TCRdist pipeline. A later analysis defined each TCR beta chain by its CDR3 amino acid sequence plus V-gene family, and excluded reads lacking a unique V-gene family. A later analysis removed 592 highly shared, low-generation-probability nucleotide sequences to deal with suspected cross-contamination and a sequencing artifact. In a later analysis, a clonal expansion index for each public chain was calculated from normalized within-repertoire ranks of inferred template counts. In a later analysis, generation probabilities were computed with a VDJ recombination model fitted to out-of-frame rearrangements, and the resulting probabilities were checked against IGoR. A later analysis scored TCR-TCR, TCR-HLA and TCR-CMV co-occurrence with hypergeometric tests, applying a repertoire-size bias correction to TCR pairs. False discovery rates were estimated in a later analysis by permuting HLA or CMV assignments 20 times. In a later analysis, co-occurring TCRs were grouped using DBSCAN, with TCRdist sequence similarity added in when clustering inside HLA-allele-positive subsets. Co-occurrence clustering excluded repertoires with fewer than 30,000 or more than 120,000 public chains, plus five with anomalous nucleotide sharing. Entries here come from immuneACCESS through TCRdb and include only in-frame sequences with V and J called. Some clones fail to appear in such tables; in the studies checked, an unresolved V gene covers under half of the shortfall, and the cause of the remainder is unknown. V and J calls plus clone size are reproduced from that table; the DNA served to infer D and trimming. This sample comprises around 200,000 clones, more than 80% of them detected only once. Of the sample, about 2.6% falls within the top ten clones.

V is reduced by 0 bases and J by 6 bases, leaving a spacing of 15 bases between them. CDR1 LGHNA and CDR2 YNFKEQ were looked up in the germline V gene. The CDR3 runs 15 amino acids, cysteine and phenylalanine included. Only the CDR3 DNA stays, 45 bases, in frame from base 1. The V and J genes are TRBV4-2 and TRBJ2-7, with TRBD2 as a weak D call on 7 bases. The TCR comes from a woman in her 50s in good health and CMV-seropositive. Sequenced: PBMCs. For the CDR3, the sequence is CASSQEFAGAGEQYF. The base sequence is TGTGCCAGCAGCCAAGAATTTGCGGGGGCGGGCGAGCAGTACTTC.